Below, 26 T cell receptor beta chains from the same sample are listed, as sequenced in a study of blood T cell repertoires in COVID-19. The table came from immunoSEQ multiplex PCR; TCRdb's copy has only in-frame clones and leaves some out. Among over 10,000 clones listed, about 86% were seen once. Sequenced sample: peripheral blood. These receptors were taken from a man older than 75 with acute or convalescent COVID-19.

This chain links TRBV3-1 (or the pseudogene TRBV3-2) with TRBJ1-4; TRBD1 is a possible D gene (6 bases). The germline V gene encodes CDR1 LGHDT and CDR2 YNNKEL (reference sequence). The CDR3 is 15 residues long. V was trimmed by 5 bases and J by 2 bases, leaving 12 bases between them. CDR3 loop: CASSGPGATNEKLFF. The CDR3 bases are TGTGCCAGCAGCGGTCCAGGGGCTACTAATGAAAAACTGTTTTTT.

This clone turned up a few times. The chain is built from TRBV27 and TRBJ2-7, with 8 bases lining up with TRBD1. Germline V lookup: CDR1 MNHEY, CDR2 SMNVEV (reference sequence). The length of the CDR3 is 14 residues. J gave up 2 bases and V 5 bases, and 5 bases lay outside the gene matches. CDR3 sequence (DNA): TGTGCCAGCAGTACAGGGGGATGGACCTACGAGCAGTACTTC. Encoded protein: CASSTGGWTYEQYF.

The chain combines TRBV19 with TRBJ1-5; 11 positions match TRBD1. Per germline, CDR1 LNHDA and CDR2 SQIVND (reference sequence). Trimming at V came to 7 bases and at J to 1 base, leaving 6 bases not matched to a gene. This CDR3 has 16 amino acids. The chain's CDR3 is CASKPGDRGSNQPQHF. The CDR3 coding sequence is TGTGCCAGTAAGCCCGGGGACAGGGGGAGCAATCAGCCCCAGCATTTT.

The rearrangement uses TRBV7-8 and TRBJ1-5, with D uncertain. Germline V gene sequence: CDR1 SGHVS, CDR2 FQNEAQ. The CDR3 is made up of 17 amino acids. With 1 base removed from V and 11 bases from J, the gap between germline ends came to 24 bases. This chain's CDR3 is CASSLGGWRTRSVAQHF. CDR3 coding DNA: TGTGCCAGCAGCTTAGGGGGATGGAGGACCCGATCAGTGGCCCAGCATTTT.

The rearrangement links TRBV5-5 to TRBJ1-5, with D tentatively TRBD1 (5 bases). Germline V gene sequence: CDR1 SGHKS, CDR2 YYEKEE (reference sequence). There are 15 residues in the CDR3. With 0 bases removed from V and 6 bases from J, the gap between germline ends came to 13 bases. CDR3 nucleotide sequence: TGTGCCAGCAGCTTGGGGGGCAGTGCCGGTCAGCCCCAGCATTTT. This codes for CASSLGGSAGQPQHF.

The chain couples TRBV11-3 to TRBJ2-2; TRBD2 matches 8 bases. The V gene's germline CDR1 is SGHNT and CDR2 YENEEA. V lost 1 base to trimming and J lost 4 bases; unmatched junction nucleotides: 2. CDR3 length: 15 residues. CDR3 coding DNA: TGTGCCAGCAGCTTAGTGGCGGGGGGCACCGGGGAGCTGTTTTTT. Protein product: CASSLVAGGTGELFF.

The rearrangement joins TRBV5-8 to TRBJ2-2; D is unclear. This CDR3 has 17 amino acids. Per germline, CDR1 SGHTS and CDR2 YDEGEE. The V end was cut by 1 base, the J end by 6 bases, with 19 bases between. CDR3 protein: CASSLSYRSLYSGELFF. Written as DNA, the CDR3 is TGTGCCAGCAGCTTGTCATACAGATCCCTTTATTCCGGGGAGCTGTTTTTT. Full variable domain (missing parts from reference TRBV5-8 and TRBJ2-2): EAGVTQSPTHLIKTRGQQATLRCSPISGHTSVYWYQQALGLGLQFLLWYDEGEERNRGNFPPRFSGRQFPNYSSELNVNALELEDSALYLCASSLSYRSLYSGELFFGEGSRLTVL.

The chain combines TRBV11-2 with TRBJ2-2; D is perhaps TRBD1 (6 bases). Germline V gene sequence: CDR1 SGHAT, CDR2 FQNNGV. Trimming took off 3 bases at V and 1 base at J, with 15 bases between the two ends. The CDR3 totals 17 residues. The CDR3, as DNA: TGTGCCAGCAGCTTCGGGATTAGGGGGTTGAACACCGGGGAGCTGTTTTTT. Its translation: CASSFGIRGLNTGELFF. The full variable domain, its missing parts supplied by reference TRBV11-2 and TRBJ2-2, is EAGVAQSPRYKIIEKRQSVAFWCNPISGHATLYWYQQILGQGPKLLIQFQNNGVVDDSQLPKDRFSAERLKGVDSTLKIQPAKLEDSAVYLCASSFGIRGLNTGELFFGEGSRLTVL.

The CDR3 DNA is TGTGCCAGCAGCTTAGACGGGACAGGGTATGGCTACACCTTC. Its protein is CASSLDGTGYGYTF. This chain uses TRBV7-3 with TRBJ1-2; 9 bases are shared with TRBD1. The CDR3 has 14 amino acids. V shed 2 bases, J shed 5 bases, and the junction held 3 bases outside the gene matches. CDR1 and CDR2 (germline): SGHTA, FQGTGA. Full variable domain (remainder filled in from reference TRBV7-3 and TRBJ1-2): GAGVSQTPSNKVTEKGKYVELRCDPISGHTALYWYRQSLGQGPEFLIYFQGTGAADDSGLPNDRFFAVRPEGSVSTLKIQRTERGDSAVYLCASSLDGTGYGYTFGSGTRLTVV.

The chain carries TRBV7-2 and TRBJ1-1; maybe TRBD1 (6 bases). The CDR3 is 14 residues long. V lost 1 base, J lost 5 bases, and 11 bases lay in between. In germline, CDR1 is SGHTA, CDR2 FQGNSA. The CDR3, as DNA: TGTGCCAGCAGCTTAGAGGGGGGGCGGACTGAAGCTTTCTTT. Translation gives CASSLEGGRTEAFF. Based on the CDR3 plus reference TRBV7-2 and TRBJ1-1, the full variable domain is GAGVSQSPSNKVTEKGKDVELRCDPISGHTALYWYRQSLGQGLEFLIYFQGNSAPDKSGLPSDRFSAERTGGSVSTLTIQRTQQEDSAVYLCASSLEGGRTEAFFGQGTRLTVV.

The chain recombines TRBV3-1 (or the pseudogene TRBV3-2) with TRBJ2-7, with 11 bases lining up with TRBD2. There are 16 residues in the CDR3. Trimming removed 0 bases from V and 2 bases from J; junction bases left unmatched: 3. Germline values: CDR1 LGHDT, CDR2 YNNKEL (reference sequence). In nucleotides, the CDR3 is TGTGCCAGCAGCCAAGATTTGACTAGCGGGACCTACGAGCAGTACTTC. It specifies CASSQDLTSGTYEQYF.

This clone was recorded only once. As DNA, the CDR3 is TGTGCCAGCAGTGACCCCGCGGTAGCGGGGGGCCAATCGGAGACCCAGTACTTC. Its translation is CASSDPAVAGGQSETQYF. This chain connects TRBV6-4 to TRBJ2-5; 10 bases line up with TRBD2. CDR1 and CDR2 (germline): MRHNA, SNTAGT. J lost 5 bases, V lost 2 bases, and 14 bases had no gene match. This CDR3 spans 18 amino acids.

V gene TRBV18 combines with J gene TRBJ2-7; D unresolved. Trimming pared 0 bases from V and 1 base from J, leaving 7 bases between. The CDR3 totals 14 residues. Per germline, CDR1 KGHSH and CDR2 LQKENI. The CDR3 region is CASSPPSLSYEQYF. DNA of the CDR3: TGTGCCAGCTCACCACCTAGCCTTTCCTACGAGCAGTACTTC.

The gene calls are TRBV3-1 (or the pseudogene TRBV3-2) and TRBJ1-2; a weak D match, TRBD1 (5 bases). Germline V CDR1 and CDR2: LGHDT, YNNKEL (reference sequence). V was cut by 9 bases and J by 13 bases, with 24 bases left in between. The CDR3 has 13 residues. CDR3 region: CARNCGGGIDPTF. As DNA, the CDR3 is TGTGCCAGGAACTGCGGGGGGGGTATAGACCCCACCTTC.

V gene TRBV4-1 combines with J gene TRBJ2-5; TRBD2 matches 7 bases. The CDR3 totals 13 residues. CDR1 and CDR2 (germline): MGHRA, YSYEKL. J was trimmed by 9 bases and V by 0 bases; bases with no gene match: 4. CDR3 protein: CASSQEGRVAQYF. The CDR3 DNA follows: TGCGCCAGCAGCCAAGAAGGGAGGGTGGCCCAGTACTTC.

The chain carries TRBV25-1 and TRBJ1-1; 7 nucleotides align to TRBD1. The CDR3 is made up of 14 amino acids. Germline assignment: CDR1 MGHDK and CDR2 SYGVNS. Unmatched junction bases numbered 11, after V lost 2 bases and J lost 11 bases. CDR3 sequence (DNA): TGTGCCAGCAGTGAAAGGGGACAGACTAGAGGTGCTTTCTTT. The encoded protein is CASSERGQTRGAFF. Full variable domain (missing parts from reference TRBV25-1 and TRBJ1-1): EADIYQTPRYLVIGTGKKITLECSQTMGHDKMYWYQQDPGMELHLIHYSYGVNSTEKGDLSSESTVSRIRTEHFPLTLESARPSHTSQYLCASSERGQTRGAFFGQGTRLTVV.

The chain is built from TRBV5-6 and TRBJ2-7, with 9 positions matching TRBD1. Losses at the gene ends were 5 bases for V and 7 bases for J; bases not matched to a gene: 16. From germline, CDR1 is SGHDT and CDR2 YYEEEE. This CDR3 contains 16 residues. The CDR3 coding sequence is TGTGCCAGCAGAAAAGCCCGGGACAGGGTCCTCAGGGAGCAGTACTTC. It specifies CASRKARDRVLREQYF.

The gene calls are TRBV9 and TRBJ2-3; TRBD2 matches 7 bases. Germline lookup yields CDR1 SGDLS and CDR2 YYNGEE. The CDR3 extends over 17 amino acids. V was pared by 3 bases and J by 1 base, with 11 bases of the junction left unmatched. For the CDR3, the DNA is TGTGCCAGCAGCGCCCTAGGGACTACCACTGGCACAGATACGCAGTATTTT. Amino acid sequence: CASSALGTTTGTDTQYF.

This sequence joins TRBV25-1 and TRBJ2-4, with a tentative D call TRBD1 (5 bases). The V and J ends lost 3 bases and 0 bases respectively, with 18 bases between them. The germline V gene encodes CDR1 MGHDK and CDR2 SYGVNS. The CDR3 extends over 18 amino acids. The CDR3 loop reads CASSEFETVGLAKNIQYF. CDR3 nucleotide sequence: TGTGCCAGCAGTGAGTTCGAGACAGTGGGGTTAGCCAAAAACATTCAGTACTTC.

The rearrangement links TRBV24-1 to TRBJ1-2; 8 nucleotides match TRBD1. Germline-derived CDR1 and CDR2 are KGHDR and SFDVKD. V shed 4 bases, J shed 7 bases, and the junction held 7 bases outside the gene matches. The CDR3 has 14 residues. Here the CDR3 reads CATSEKDRVGGYTF. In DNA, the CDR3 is TGTGCCACCAGTGAGAAGGACAGGGTCGGTGGCTACACCTTC.

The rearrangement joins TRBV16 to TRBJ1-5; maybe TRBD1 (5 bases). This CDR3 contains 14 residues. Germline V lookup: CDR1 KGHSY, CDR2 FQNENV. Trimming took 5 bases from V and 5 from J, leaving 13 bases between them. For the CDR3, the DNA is TGTGCCAGCAGCAAGCGACAGTCGGATCAGCCCCAGCATTTT. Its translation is CASSKRQSDQPQHF. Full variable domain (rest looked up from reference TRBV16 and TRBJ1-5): GEEVAQTPKHLVRGEGQKAKLYCAPIKGHSYVFWYQQVLKNEFKFLISFQNENVFDETGMPKERFSAKCLPNSPCSLEIQATKLEDSAVYFCASSKRQSDQPQHFGDGTRLSIL.

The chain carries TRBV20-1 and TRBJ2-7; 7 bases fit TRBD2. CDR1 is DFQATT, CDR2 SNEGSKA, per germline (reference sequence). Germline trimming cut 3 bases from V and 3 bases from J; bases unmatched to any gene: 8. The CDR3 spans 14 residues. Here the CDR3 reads CSASSPSGRYEQYF. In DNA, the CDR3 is TGCAGTGCTAGTTCTCCTAGCGGACGCTACGAGCAGTACTTC.

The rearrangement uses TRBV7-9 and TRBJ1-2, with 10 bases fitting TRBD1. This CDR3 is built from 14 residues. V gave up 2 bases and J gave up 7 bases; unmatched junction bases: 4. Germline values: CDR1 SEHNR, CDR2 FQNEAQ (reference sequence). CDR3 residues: CASSLHDRGPGYTF. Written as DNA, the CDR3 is TGTGCCAGCAGCTTACACGACAGGGGGCCTGGCTACACCTTC.

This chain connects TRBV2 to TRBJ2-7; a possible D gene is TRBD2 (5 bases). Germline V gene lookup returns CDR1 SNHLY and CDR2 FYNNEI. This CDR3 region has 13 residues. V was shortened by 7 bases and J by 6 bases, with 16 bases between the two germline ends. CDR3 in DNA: TGTGCCAGCACCGCGAGGGAAGTTAGCGAGCAGTACTTC. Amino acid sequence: CASTAREVSEQYF.

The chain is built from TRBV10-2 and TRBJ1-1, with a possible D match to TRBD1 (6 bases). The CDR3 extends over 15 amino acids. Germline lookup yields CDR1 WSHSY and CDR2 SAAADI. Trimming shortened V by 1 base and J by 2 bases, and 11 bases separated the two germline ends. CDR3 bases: TGCGCCAGCAGTGAGTGGGGGGGGCGAAACACTGAAGCTTTCTTT. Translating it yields CASSEWGGRNTEAFF.

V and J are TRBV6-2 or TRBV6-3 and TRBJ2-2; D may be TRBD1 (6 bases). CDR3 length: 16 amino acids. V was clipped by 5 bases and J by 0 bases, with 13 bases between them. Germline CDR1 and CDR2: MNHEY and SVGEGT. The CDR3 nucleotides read TGTGCCAGCAGTAAGAAGACAGGAACGAACACCGGGGAGCTGTTTTTT. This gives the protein CASSKKTGTNTGELFF.